This TCR beta chain is from a study of blood T cell repertoires in COVID-19. This table comes from immunoSEQ multiplex PCR, and its TCRdb copy is limited to in-frame clones, with some not included. The sample holds about 130,000 clones, more than 75% seen once. This CDR3 is 14 amino acids long. Germline V gene lookup returns CDR1 KGHSH and CDR2 LQKENI. Trimming shortened V by 2 bases and J by 11 bases, and 15 bases separated the two germline ends. The source is a woman in her forties or fifties who had recovered from COVID-19. Material: peripheral blood. The rearrangement joins TRBV18 to TRBJ1-4, with D possibly TRBD1 on 6 matching bases. The CDR3, as DNA: TGTGCCAGCTCACCAAACTACAGGGAAATTAAACTGTTTTTT. Translation: CASSPNYREIKLFF.